The entry below describes one T cell receptor beta chain. The data stem from a study of T cells expressing NK-cell markers. TCRdb derives one entry per CDR3 protein from the 5' RACE reads, leaving out DNA. This listing includes 550,000 or so distinct CDR3 sequences. CDR3 length: 15 residues. CDR1 and CDR2 (germline): LGHDT, YNNKEL (reference sequence). The sample comprised blood T cells: a sorted CD56 or NKG2C T cell subset, CD4+ or CD8+ T cells, or bulk PBMC T cells (not recorded which). The sequence was collected from a man aged 18 to 35 in good health. V usage is TRBV3-1 and J usage is TRBJ1-1; TCRdb indicates TRBD1, and absent DNA this call remains unverified. The chain's CDR3 is CASSPMAGSNTEAFF.